This TCR beta chain emerged from a study of blood T cell repertoires in COVID-19. A single count supports this clone. The CDR3 covers 14 residues. Germline V gene sequence: CDR1 SGHNT, CDR2 YENEEA. The germline V and J ends were trimmed by 0 bases and 5 bases, with 10 bases remaining between them. Clinical history as reported by participants underpinned cohort assignment. Method: immunoSEQ multiplex PCR; TCRdb's copy keeps in-frame clones and lacks some. Altogether 100,000 to 150,000 clones are present, around 88% being singletons, with the ten largest covering 2% to 2.5%. The TCR comes from a woman between 50 and 59 years old who had recovered from COVID-19. The sequencing sample was made of PBMCs or T cells enriched from blood (not recorded which). V and J are TRBV11-3 and TRBJ2-5; D is unresolved. CDR3 amino acids: CASSLEQARETQYF. The CDR3 bases are TGTGCCAGCAGCTTAGAGCAGGCCAGGGAGACCCAGTACTTC.